The 8 T cell receptor beta chains presented below share a single source sample, sequenced in a study of control samples from healthy donors and cancer patients. Produced via immunoSEQ multiplex PCR; TCRdb's table is partial and in-frame only. The table has about 140,000 clones, around 90% seen once. The sequenced material came from blood. These receptors originate from a man aged 30 to 39 in good health.

This chain connects TRBV25-1 to TRBJ1-4; D unclear. The ends were cut back, 2 bases at V and 5 bases at J, with 6 bases in the middle. This CDR3 has 13 residues. The germline gives CDR1 MGHDK, CDR2 SYGVNS. The CDR3 DNA sequence: TGTGCCAGCAGTGAAAGGCGAAATGAAAAACTGTTTTTT. It translates to CASSERRNEKLFF.

The genes are TRBV13 and TRBJ2-1, with TRBD1 matching over 8 bases. The CDR3 totals 15 residues. CDR1 and CDR2 from the germline V gene are PRHDT and FYEKMQ (reference sequence). V dropped 5 bases and J dropped 10; count of bases not matched to a gene: 13. CDR3 in DNA: TGTGCCAGCAGCGAGGGGACAGGACCGATGCGAGAGCAGTTCTTC. As protein: CASSEGTGPMREQFF.

The V call is TRBV15, the J call TRBJ1-1, with D uncertain. V gave up 2 bases and J gave up 10 bases, with 14 bases separating them. Germline values: CDR1 LNHNV, CDR2 YYDKDF (reference sequence). The CDR3 has 13 amino acids. CDR3 in DNA: TGTGCCACCAGCAGATGGCCCGGGCAGCGAGCTTTCTTT. Protein product: CATSRWPGQRAFF.

V usage is TRBV19 and J usage is TRBJ1-5; a possible D gene is TRBD1 (6 bases). Trimming took 9 bases from V and 4 from J, leaving 13 bases between them. This CDR3 has 13 residues. The germline V gene has CDR1 LNHDA and CDR2 SQIVND (reference sequence). CDR3 in amino acids: CASRDIENQPQHF. CDR3 coding DNA: TGTGCCAGCCGGGACATAGAGAATCAGCCCCAGCATTTT.

The chain joins TRBV11-2 to TRBJ2-7, with D unresolved. CDR1 is SGHAT, CDR2 FQNNGV, per germline. This CDR3 spans 14 amino acids. V was clipped by 0 bases and J by 6 bases, with 12 bases between them. The CDR3 loop reads CASSLDRYGTEQYF. CDR3 nucleotide sequence: TGTGCCAGCAGCTTAGATAGGTACGGAACCGAGCAGTACTTC.

This chain links TRBV19 with TRBJ2-4, with unresolved D. The V end lost 1 base, the J end lost 0 bases, and 10 bases lay between the germline ends. CDR3 size: 16 residues. Germline CDR1 and CDR2: LNHDA and SQIVND (reference sequence). DNA of the CDR3: TGTGCCAGTAGTATAGGCAGAAGAGCAGCCAAAAACATTCAGTACTTC. This encodes CASSIGRRAAKNIQYF.

This clone was seen a handful of times. The rearrangement uses TRBV19 and TRBJ1-5, with D hard to call. The CDR3 is made up of 13 amino acids. Germline loops: CDR1 LNHDA, CDR2 SQIVND (reference sequence). The germline V and J ends were trimmed by 5 bases and 6 bases, with 11 bases remaining between them. The CDR3 bases are TGTGCCAGTAGTGACGTAGGCAGTCAGCCCCAGCATTTT. Translating gives CASSDVGSQPQHF. The variable domain in full, with the rest retrieved from reference TRBV19 and TRBJ1-5, is DGGITQSPKYLFRKEGQNVTLSCEQNLNHDAMYWYRQDPGQGLRLIYYSQIVNDFQKGDIAEGYSVSREKKESFPLTVTSAQKNPTAFYLCASSDVGSQPQHFGDGTRLSIL.

The chain links TRBV5-1 to TRBJ2-7; tentatively, D is TRBD1 or TRBD2 (5 bases each). CDR3 length equals 14 residues. From germline, CDR1 is SGHRS and CDR2 YFSETQ. Trimming took 4 bases from V and 3 from J, leaving 14 bases between them. The CDR3 reads CASSHGTVGYEQYF. The CDR3 coding sequence is TGCGCCAGCAGCCACGGGACGGTGGGCTACGAGCAGTACTTC.